This TCR beta chain was observed in a study of regulatory and conventional T cells in RAG deficiency. Study-level points and caveats: Shannon entropy was markedly lower and Simpson indices higher in RAG-deficient patients than control T-cell subsets. Omenn patients showed >80% Treg-Tconv overlap and shorter CDR3 lengths. Treg unique TCR beta sequences were about 100-fold fewer in Omenn syndrome and CID/AS patients than controls.

Sequencing used immunoSEQ multiplex PCR; TCRdb keeps in-frame clones, though not all of them. Of 34,000 or so clones listed, 89% are singletons. The CDR3 is 14 amino acids. Trimming took 5 bases from V and 0 from J, leaving 10 bases between them. Germline CDR1 reads SGHTA; CDR2 reads FQGTGA. Details on this clone: The antigen remains unidentified.

These data also featured in a second study, about regulatory T cells. That work contributes: Amplification used 52 TRBV primers and 13 TRBJ primers. Patient repertoires had restricted TRB V-J pairs and skewed V and J usage, most in Tregs.

Sample: CD8+ T cells sorted from blood. J is TRBJ1-2 and V is TRBV7-3; no clear D gene. This clonotype was obtained from a human donor in good health. The CDR3 sequence is CASSPRIANYGYTF. The CDR3 coding sequence is TGTGCCAGCAGCCCGCGGATCGCTAACTATGGCTACACCTTC.